This TCR beta chain emerged from a study of graft-versus-host responses after intestinal transplantation. Study overall: Induction with anti-thymocyte globulin, then tacrolimus and steroids for three to four years, was given to all recipients.

Measured with immunoSEQ multiplex PCR; TCRdb has only the in-frame clones, and not every one. The repertoire holds around 100,000 clones, roughly nine tenths seen once, with about 0.18% in the top ten. As concerns this clone: Antigen: not known. An end of the junction differs from the germline gene, which may be a read error.

This CDR3 region has 15 residues. Germline-derived CDR1 and CDR2 are SGDLS and YYNGEE. J is TRBJ1-6 and V is TRBV9; D is unclear. The material was unstimulated CD4+ T cells sorted from spleen or lymph node cells, obtained before transplant. The sequence came from a human donor who was the organ donor for an intestinal transplant. In DNA, the CDR3 is TGTGCCAGCAACGTAGCACCAGGCCCTAATTCACCCCTCCACTTT. It encodes CASNVAPGPNSPLHF.